This is a list of T cell receptor beta chains from one sample in a study of CD4 T cells in relation to SARS-CoV-2 and coronaviruses. Their antigen targets remain unknown. Here immunoSEQ multiplex PCR was the method, and the copy in TCRdb shows in-frame clones only, minus some. This table holds approximately 25,000 clones, around 70% found once. Sequenced sample: CD4+ T cells from PBMCs, cultured in vitro. The receptors come from a human donor in good health. The CDR3 runs from the conserved cysteine through the conserved F or W. Each record gives: J gene, V gene, clone size, D gene, CDR3 DNA, CDR3 protein. A D gene is named only where the DNA matches it firmly. Size values are once, few and many counts, or a class for expanded clones, and some rows have none.

>TRBJ1-1|TRBV7-8|-|-
TGTGCCAGCAGCTTAGCTGAGCGGGGTTTTACTGAAGCTTTCTTT
CASSLAERGFTEAFF
>TRBJ1-1|TRBV27|-|-
TGTGCCAGCAGTTTTCGGGGGAACACTGAAGCTTTCTTT
CASSFRGNTEAFF
>TRBJ1-5|TRBV6-1|-|-
TGTGCCAGCAGTGAATGGGGGGCCCGTCAGCCCCAGCATTTT
CASSEWGARQPQHF
>TRBJ2-3|TRBV5-1|once|-
TGCGCCAGCAGCTTCCAGGGGGATACGCAGTATTTT
CASSFQGDTQYF
>TRBJ2-1|TRBV6-4|-|-
TGTGCCAGCAGTGCCTCTGAGCAGGGGGAGCAGTTCTTC
CASSASEQGEQFF
>TRBJ2-3|TRBV5-1|-|-
TGCGCCAGCAGCGAGGACGGGACCTCCACAGATACGCAGTATTTT
CASSEDGTSTDTQYF
>TRBJ2-7|TRBV5-5|-|TRBD2
TGTGCCAGCAGCCCATCAGTGGGGGGGTCTGTCGGGCTCTACGAGCAGTACTTC
CASSPSVGGSVGLYEQYF
>TRBJ2-1|TRBV3-1/TRBV3-2|-|TRBD2
TGTGCCAGCAGCCGGCGCTCCCTAGCGGGAGGGCTAGATGAGCAGTTCTTC
CASSRRSLAGGLDEQFF
>TRBJ1-1|TRBV5-1|-|-
TGCGCCAGCAGCTTCAGGGTTACGGACACTGAAGCTTTCTTT
CASSFRVTDTEAFF
>TRBJ2-3|TRBV27|-|TRBD2
TGTGCCAGCGTTTTGCGGGGGGCCGCACGAGATACGCAGTATTTT
CASVLRGAARDTQYF
>TRBJ2-1|TRBV27|-|TRBD2
TGTGCCAGCAGTTTAAGTAGCGGGCAGAGCTCCTACAATGAGCAGTTCTTC
CASSLSSGQSSYNEQFF
>TRBJ2-5|TRBV6-5|-|-
TGTGCCAGCAGTTCTGTTCGGAGAGAGACCCAGTACTTC
CASSSVRRETQYF
>TRBJ1-5|TRBV5-4|-|-
TGTGCCAGCAGCTTGGGGGGATCAGGTCAGCCCCAGCATTTT
CASSLGGSGQPQHF
>TRBJ1-2|TRBV19|-|TRBD1
TGTGCCAGTAGTATAAGTCTACAGGGGGCTTATGGCTACACCTTC
CASSISLQGAYGYTF
>TRBJ1-1|TRBV11-2|few|-
TGTGCCAGCAGCTTAGATAGGGTTGGCACTGAAGCTTTCTTT
CASSLDRVGTEAFF
>TRBJ1-1|TRBV28|-|-
TGTGCCAGCAGCTCCCCGGGGGCTGAAGCTTTCTTT
CASSSPGAEAFF
>TRBJ2-7|TRBV11-2|-|-
TGTGCCAGCAGCTTAGATCAGGCAGGGCCTTATAGGGAGCAGTACTTC
CASSLDQAGPYREQYF
>TRBJ2-7|TRBV4-1|-|-
TGCGCCAGCAGCCAAGAGGGACCGAGCTCCTACGAGCAGTACTTC
CASSQEGPSSYEQYF
>TRBJ1-5|TRBV2|-|TRBD1
TGTGCCAGCAGAATACCGGGACAGGGTTCCCTAATCGGCAATCAGCCCCAGCATTTT
CASRIPGQGSLIGNQPQHF
>TRBJ2-3|TRBV24-1|-|-
TGTGCCACCAGTGAGTTCAGGACCGGGAGACGGAGGACAGATACGCAGTATTTT
CATSEFRTGRRRTDTQYF
>TRBJ2-2|TRBV11-2|-|-
TGTGCCAGCAGACTAGTCGTAGGGGCCGCCGGGGAGCTGTTTTTT
CASRLVVGAAGELFF
>TRBJ2-1|TRBV9|-|-
TGTGCCAGCAGCGGGACTTCGGCATCTACAAGTGAGCAGTTCTTC
CASSGTSASTSEQFF
>TRBJ2-1|TRBV5-4|-|-
TGTGCCAGCAGCCTACTAGCACAAACCTACAATGAGCAGTTCTTC
CASSLLAQTYNEQFF
>TRBJ1-5|TRBV24-1|-|TRBD1
TGTGCCACCAGTGATGGGGGACAGGGGCTAGGCAATCAGCCCCAGCATTTT
CATSDGGQGLGNQPQHF
>TRBJ2-5|TRBV3-1/TRBV3-2|-|-
TGTGCCAGCAGCCAAGGAGCCCGCGTGGGGACCCAGTACTTC
CASSQGARVGTQYF
>TRBJ2-7|TRBV4-1|-|-
TGCGCCAGCAGCCTAAGCTCTGAGAGCTCCTACGAGCAGTACTTC
CASSLSSESSYEQYF
>TRBJ1-2|TRBV7-9|-|-
TGTGCCAGCAGCTTAGGGGGGGGCTGGGATCTCCTCTATGGCTACACCTTC
CASSLGGGWDLLYGYTF
>TRBJ1-6|TRBV19|-|TRBD1
TGTGCCAGTACTACGGGACAGGAGAATTCACCCCTCCACTTT
CASTTGQENSPLHF
>TRBJ2-3|TRBV18|large|-
TGTGCCAGCTCGCAGGACTACCTCAGCACAGATACGCAGTATTTT
CASSQDYLSTDTQYF
>TRBJ2-1|TRBV2|-|TRBD2
TGTGCCAGCAGGAGTACTAGCGGGAGATACAATGAGCAGTTCTTC
CASRSTSGRYNEQFF
>TRBJ1-3|TRBV15|-|-
TGTGCCACCAGCAGAGATGGGACTTATGGAAACACCATATATTTT
CATSRDGTYGNTIYF
>TRBJ2-6|TRBV6-1|-|-
TGTGCCAGCAGTGAAGCGCAATCTGGGGCCAACGTCCTGACTTTC
CASSEAQSGANVLTF
>TRBJ2-7|TRBV5-1|-|-
TGCGCCAGCAGCCCGGTGAAAACGACGGTCTCCTACGAGCAGTACTTC
CASSPVKTTVSYEQYF
>TRBJ2-2|TRBV4-2|-|-
TGTGCCAGCAAAGGGGCGGCCGGGGAGCTGTTTTTT
CASKGAAGELFF
>TRBJ2-6|TRBV27|-|-
TGTGCCAGCAGTTTATTCGGGTTCGGCAGGGTGGACTCTGGGGCCAACGTCCTGACTTTC
CASSLFGFGRVDSGANVLTF
>TRBJ2-5|TRBV27|-|TRBD1
TGTGCCAGCAGTTTAGGGGGACAGGGGATTTTAGAGACCCAGTACTTC
CASSLGGQGILETQYF
>TRBJ2-1|TRBV9|-|TRBD1
TGTGCCAGCAGCGTGGAACAGGGGGCAAACAATGAGCAGTTCTTC
CASSVEQGANNEQFF
>TRBJ1-5|TRBV27|-|-
TGTGCCAGCAGTTTTTCCGGGCGCAATCAGCCCCAGCATTTT
CASSFSGRNQPQHF
>TRBJ2-1|TRBV5-5|-|TRBD1
TGTGCCAGCAGCTTAGTGGGGACAGGGGGCTACAATGAGCAGTTCTTC
CASSLVGTGGYNEQFF
>TRBJ2-1|TRBV29-1|-|-
TGCAGCGTTGAAGATCTTATTAAAGTCCGTCAGGGAATCTACAATGAGCAGTTCTTC
CSVEDLIKVRQGIYNEQFF
>TRBJ2-1|TRBV27|-|-
TGTGCCAGCAGACCTACGGGCCAGGTCGGTGAGCAGTTCTTC
CASRPTGQVGEQFF
>TRBJ1-1|TRBV3-1/TRBV3-2|few|-
TGTGCCAGCAGCTTAGCGGGCTCCCGGAGGGCTTTCTTT
CASSLAGSRRAFF
>TRBJ2-2|TRBV7-3|once|TRBD2
TGTGCCAGCAGCGCGGGGGGGGGTTTCAACACCGGGGAGCTGTTTTTT
CASSAGGGFNTGELFF
>TRBJ1-2|TRBV5-4|few|TRBD1
TGTGCCAGCAGCCTGACAGGGCCGGGGGGCTACACCTTC
CASSLTGPGGYTF
>TRBJ2-1|TRBV19|-|-
TGTGCCAGTAGGGACCTACATCTGGGTAGAGGGGTCGATGAGCAGTTCTTC
CASRDLHLGRGVDEQFF